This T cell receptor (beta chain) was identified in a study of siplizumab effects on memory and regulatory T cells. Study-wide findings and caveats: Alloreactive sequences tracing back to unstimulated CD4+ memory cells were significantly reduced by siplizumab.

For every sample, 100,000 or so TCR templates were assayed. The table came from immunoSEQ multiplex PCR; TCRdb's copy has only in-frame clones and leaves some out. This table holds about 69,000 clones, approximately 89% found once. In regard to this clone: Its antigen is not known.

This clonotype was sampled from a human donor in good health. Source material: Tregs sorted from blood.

DNA of the CDR3: TGTGCCAGCAGCTTAACGCCAGCGGGAGGGAAAAACACCGGGGAGCTGTTTTTT. Amino acid sequence: CASSLTPAGGKNTGELFF. This sequence joins TRBV7-3 and TRBJ2-2; 10 nucleotides agree with TRBD2. There are 18 residues in the CDR3. V dropped 0 bases and J dropped 2; count of bases not matched to a gene: 6. Germline V CDR1 and CDR2: SGHTA, FQGTGA.